The TCR beta chain described here comes from a study of T cell responses to AZD1222 COVID-19 vaccine. The table came from immunoSEQ multiplex PCR; TCRdb's copy has only in-frame clones and leaves some out. The table records about 140,000 clones, more than 85% of them present only once. Germline CDR1 is LNHDA and CDR2 is SQIVND (reference sequence). This CDR3 has 13 residues. Deletions cut 5 bases from V and 9 bases from J, with 14 bases between. This clone has just one count. What it binds is not known. General study points: Females outnumbered males among donors, who were mostly white British; clonal diversity was possibly underestimated.

The specimen was peripheral blood, collected 28 days after the second AZD1222 dose. The receptor's source is an adult who received the AZD1222 COVID-19 vaccine. V gene TRBV19 combines with J gene TRBJ2-1; D remains unclear. CDR3 DNA: TGTGCCAGTAGTCAAGCCCCTAGTGGTGAGCAGTTCTTC. This encodes CASSQAPSGEQFF. Full variable domain (outside the CDR3, taken from reference TRBV19 and TRBJ2-1): DGGITQSPKYLFRKEGQNVTLSCEQNLNHDAMYWYRQDPGQGLRLIYYSQIVNDFQKGDIAEGYSVSREKKESFPLTVTSAQKNPTAFYLCASSQAPSGEQFFGPGTRLTVL.